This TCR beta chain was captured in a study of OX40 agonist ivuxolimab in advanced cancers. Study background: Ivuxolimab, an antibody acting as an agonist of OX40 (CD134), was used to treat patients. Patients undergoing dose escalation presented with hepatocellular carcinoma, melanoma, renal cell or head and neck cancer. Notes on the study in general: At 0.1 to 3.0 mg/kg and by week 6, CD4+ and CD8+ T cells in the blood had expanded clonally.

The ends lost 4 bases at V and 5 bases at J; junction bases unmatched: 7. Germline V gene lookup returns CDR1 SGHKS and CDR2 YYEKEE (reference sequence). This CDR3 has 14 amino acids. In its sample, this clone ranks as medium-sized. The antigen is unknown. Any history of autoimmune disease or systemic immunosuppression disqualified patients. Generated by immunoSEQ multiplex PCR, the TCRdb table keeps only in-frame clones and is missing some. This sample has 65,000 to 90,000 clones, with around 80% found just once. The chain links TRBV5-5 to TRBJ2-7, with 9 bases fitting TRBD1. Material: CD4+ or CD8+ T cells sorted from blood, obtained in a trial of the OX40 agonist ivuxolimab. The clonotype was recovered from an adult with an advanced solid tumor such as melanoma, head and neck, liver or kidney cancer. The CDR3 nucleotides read TGTGCCAGCAGCCGGGGACAGGGAGTAAACGAGCAGTACTTC. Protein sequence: CASSRGQGVNEQYF.